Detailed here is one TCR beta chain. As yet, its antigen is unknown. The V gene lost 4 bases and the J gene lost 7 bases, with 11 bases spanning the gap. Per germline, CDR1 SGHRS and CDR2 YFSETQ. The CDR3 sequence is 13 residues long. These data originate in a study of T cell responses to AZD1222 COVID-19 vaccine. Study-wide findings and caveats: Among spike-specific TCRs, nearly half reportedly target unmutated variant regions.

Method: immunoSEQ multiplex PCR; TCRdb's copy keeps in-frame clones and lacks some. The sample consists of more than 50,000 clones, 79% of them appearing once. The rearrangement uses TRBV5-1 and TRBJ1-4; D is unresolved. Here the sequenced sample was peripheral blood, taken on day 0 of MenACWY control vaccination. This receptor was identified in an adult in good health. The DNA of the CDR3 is TGCGCCAGCAGCACCCGACACGGTGAAAAACTGTTTTTT. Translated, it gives CASSTRHGEKLFF.